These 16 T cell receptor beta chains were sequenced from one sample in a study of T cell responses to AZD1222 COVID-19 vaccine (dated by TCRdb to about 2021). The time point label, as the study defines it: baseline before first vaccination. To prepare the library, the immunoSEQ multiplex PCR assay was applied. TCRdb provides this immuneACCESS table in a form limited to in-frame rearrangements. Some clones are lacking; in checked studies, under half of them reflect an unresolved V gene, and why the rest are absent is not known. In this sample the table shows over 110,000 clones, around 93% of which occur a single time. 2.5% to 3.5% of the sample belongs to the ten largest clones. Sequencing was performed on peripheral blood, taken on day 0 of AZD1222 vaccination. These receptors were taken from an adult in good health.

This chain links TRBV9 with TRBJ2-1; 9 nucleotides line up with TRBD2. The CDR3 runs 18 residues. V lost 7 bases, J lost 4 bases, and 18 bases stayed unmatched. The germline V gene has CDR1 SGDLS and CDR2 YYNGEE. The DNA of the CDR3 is TGTGCCAGCTCCGTCGGGGGGTACCGCGGGAGGGCTTACAATGAGCAGTTCTTC. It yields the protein CASSVGGYRGRAYNEQFF.

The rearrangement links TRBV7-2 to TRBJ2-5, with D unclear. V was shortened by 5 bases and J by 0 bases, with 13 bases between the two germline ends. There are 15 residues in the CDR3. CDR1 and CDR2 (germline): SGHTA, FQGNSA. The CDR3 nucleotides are TGTGCCAGCAGCCCTAGGGAAACGTACCAAGAGACCCAGTACTTC. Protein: CASSPRETYQETQYF. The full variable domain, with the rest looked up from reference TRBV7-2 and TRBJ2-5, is GAGVSQSPSNKVTEKGKDVELRCDPISGHTALYWYRQSLGQGLEFLIYFQGNSAPDKSGLPSDRFSAERTGGSVSTLTIQRTQQEDSAVYLCASSPRETYQETQYFGPGTRLLVL.

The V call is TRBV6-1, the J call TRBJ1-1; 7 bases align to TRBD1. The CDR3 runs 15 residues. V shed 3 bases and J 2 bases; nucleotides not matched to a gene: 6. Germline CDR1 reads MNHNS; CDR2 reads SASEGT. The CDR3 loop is CASSEPYRGNTEAFF. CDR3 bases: TGTGCCAGCAGTGAGCCTTACAGGGGAAACACTGAAGCTTTCTTT.

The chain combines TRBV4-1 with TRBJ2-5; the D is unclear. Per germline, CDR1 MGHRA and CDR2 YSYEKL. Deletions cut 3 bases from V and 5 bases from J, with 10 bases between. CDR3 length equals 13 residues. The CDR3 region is CASSHPSSETQYF. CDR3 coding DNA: TGCGCCAGCAGCCACCCTTCGTCTGAGACCCAGTACTTC.

The CDR3 protein is CASSSGWGADGYTF. Here the CDR3 DNA reads TGTGCCAGCAGCAGTGGTTGGGGGGCGGATGGCTACACCTTC. J is TRBJ1-2 and V is TRBV5-4; a possible D gene is TRBD1 (6 bases). V was clipped by 4 bases and J by 6 bases, with 16 bases between them. The germline CDR1 and CDR2 sequences are SGHNT and YYREEE (reference sequence). This CDR3 comprises 14 residues.

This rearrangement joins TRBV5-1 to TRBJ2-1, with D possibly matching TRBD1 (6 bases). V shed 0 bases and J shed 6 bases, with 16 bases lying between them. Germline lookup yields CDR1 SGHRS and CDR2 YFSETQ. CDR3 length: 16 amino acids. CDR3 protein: CASSLAGTQGLNEQFF. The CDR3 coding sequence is TGCGCCAGCAGCTTGGCCGGGACCCAGGGGCTCAATGAGCAGTTCTTC.

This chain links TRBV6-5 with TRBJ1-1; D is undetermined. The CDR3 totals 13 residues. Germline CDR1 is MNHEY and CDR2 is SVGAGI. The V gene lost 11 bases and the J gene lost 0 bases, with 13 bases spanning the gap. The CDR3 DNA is TGTGCCGTAAAGAAGCTAATGAACACTGAAGCTTTCTTT. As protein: CAVKKLMNTEAFF.

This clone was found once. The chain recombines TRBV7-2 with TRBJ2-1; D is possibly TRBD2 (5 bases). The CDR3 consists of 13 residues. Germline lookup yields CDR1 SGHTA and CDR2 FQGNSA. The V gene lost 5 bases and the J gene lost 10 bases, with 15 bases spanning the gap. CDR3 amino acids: CASSPWTGGEQFF. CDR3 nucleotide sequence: TGTGCCAGCAGCCCGTGGACCGGAGGAGAGCAGTTCTTC.

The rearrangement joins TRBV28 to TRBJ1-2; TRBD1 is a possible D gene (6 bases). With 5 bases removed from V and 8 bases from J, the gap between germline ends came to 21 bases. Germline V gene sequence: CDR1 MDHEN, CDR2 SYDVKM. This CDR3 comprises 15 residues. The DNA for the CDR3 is TGTGCCAGCAGTACCACAGGGCTTCCGGACAAAGGCTACACCTTC. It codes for CASSTTGLPDKGYTF.

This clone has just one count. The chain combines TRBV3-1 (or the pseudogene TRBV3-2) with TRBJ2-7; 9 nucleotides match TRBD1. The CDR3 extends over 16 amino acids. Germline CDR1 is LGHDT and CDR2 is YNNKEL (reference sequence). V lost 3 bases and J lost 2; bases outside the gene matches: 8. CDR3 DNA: TGTGCCAGCAGCCAGACCCCGGGACAGGGTACCTACGAGCAGTACTTC. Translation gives CASSQTPGQGTYEQYF.

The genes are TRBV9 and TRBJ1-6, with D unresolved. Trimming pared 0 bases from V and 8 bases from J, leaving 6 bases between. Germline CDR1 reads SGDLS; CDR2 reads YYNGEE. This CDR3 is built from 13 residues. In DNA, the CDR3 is TGTGCCAGCAGCGTAGGGCAGTATTCACCCCTCCACTTT. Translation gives CASSVGQYSPLHF.

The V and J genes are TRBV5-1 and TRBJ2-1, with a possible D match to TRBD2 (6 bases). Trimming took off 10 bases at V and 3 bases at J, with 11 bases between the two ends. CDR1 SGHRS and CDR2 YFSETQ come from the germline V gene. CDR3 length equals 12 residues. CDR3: CAPNGGYNEQFF. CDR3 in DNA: TGCGCCCCCAACGGGGGCTACAATGAGCAGTTCTTC.

CDR3 protein: CASSLTGANTEAFF. The CDR3 region has the DNA TGTGCCAGCTCGCTCACAGGGGCGAACACTGAAGCTTTCTTT. The rearrangement joins TRBV18 to TRBJ1-1; 7 positions agree with TRBD1. CDR3 length: 14 residues. The V gene's germline CDR1 is KGHSH and CDR2 LQKENI. V shed 6 bases and J 1 base; nucleotides not matched to a gene: 5.

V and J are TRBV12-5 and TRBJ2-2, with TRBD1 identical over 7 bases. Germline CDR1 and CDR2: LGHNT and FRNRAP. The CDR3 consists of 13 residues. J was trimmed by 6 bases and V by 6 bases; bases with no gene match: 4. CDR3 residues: CASGPGQAGELFF. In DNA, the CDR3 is TGTGCTAGTGGCCCCGGACAGGCCGGGGAGCTGTTTTTT.

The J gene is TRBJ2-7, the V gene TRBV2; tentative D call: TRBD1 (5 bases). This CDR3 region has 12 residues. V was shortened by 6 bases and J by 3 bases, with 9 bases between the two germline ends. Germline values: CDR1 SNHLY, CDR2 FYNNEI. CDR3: CASSADSYEQYF. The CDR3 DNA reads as TGTGCCAGCAGCGCCGACAGCTACGAGCAGTACTTC. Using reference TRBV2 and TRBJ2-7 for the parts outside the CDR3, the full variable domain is EPEVTQTPSHQVTQMGQEVILRCVPISNHLYFYWYRQILGQKVEFLVSFYNNEISEKSEIFDDQFSVERPDGSNFTLKIRSTKLEDSAMYFCASSADSYEQYFGPGTRLTVT.

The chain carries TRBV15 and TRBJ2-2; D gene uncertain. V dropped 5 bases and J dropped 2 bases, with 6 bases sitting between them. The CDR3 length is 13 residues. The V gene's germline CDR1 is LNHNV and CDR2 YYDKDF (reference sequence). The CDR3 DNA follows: TGTGCCACCAGCGACGATAACACCGGGGAGCTGTTTTTT. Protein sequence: CATSDDNTGELFF.